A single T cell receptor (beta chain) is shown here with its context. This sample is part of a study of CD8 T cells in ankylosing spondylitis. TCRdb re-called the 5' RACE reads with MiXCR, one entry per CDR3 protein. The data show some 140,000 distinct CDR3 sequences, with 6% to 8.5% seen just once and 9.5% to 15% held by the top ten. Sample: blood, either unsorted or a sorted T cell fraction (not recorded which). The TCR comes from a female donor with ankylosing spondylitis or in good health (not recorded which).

CDR3: CATSNIGQGASEQYF. CDR3 nucleotides: TGTGCCACCAGCAATATAGGACAGGGGGCGTCCGAGCAGTACTTC. The J gene is TRBJ2-7, the V gene TRBV15, with 11 bases aligning to TRBD1. With V trimmed by 4 bases and J by 6 bases, 8 bases remained unmatched. CDR3 length: 15 amino acids. CDR1 and CDR2 from the germline V gene are LNHNV and YYDKDF (reference sequence).